The clone carrying this TCR beta chain was recorded a few times. The junction had 10 bases not matched to a gene; V was cut back by 4 bases and J by 5 bases. The CDR3 is 15 residues long. The germline V gene encodes CDR1 SGDLS and CDR2 YYNGEE. Preparation of the bulk TCR libraries relied on previously described methods and listed TCR primers. MiXCR, applied by TCRdb to the PCR reads, yields one record per CDR3 protein. The table has about 630,000 distinct CDR3 sequences, roughly 25% seen once. The data derive from a study of molecular identifiers for immune sequencing clone quantification. The chain uses TRBV9 and TRBJ2-5; 8 bases map to TRBD2. This clonotype was obtained from a human donor in good health. Some libraries in this study had Jurkat cell RNA spiked in. What was sequenced was naive CD8+ T cells from blood, with Jurkat cell RNA spiked in. As for subset: FACS-sorted CD8+CD4-CCR7+CD45RA+ naive T cells. The CDR3 region is CASSTGGTNGETQYF. The CDR3 DNA reads TGTGCCAGCAGCACGGGGGGGACAAACGGCGAGACCCAGTACTTC.